A selection of T cell receptor beta chains follows, all from one sample in a study of OX40 agonist ivuxolimab in advanced cancers. This table comes from immunoSEQ multiplex PCR, and its TCRdb copy is limited to in-frame clones, with some not included. The data contain around 53,000 clones, 88% of them singletons. Specimen: CD4+ or CD8+ T cells sorted from blood, collected in a trial of the OX40 agonist ivuxolimab. Source of these receptors: an adult with an advanced solid tumor such as melanoma, head and neck, liver or kidney cancer. CDR3s leave out the opening cysteine and the closing phenylalanine or tryptophan.

CDR3 | V | length
ASSAETATEAF | TRBV2 | 11
AISDGGVARTEAF | TRBV10-3 | 13
ASSGTGGTEAF | TRBV11-2 | 11
ASSGTGRDRVWIGEAF | TRBV7-2 | 16
ASSGWTGSNTEAF | TRBV5-5 | 13
ASSYSKLAGPYEQY | TRBV6-5 | 14
ASSEVGGGVNEQF | TRBV10-1 | 13
ASSYWQGAAEAF | TRBV6-5 | 12
ASSPRGQSTDTQY | TRBV18 | 13
ASSPGGLLRDIQY | TRBV14 | 13
ASRVQQETQY | TRBV6-1 | 10
ASSSPGQDYGYT | TRBV13 | 12
ASSFWDWGRTGELF | TRBV5-4 | 14
ASSLSGGAGTGELF | TRBV5-5 | 14
ASSRKKPGPQAGNDGYT | TRBV9 | 17
ASSGPSSSYNEQF | TRBV9 | 13
ASSIQWRNTEAF | TRBV19 | 12
ASSARETLSYEQY | TRBV7-2 | 13
ASSREDLSEQY | TRBV4-2 | 11
ASSVGVQRNLNTEAF | TRBV9 | 15
ASSPLSSGSQYEQY | TRBV18 | 14
ASSQMTRHNEQF | TRBV18 | 12
ASSLDRGSGYT | TRBV7-3 | 11
ASSPRVGNIQY | TRBV5-6 | 11
AWSVRRPENSPLH | TRBV30 | 13
ASSRTGGSNGYT | TRBV27 | 12
ASSRYREPTQPQH | TRBV19 | 13
ASSSGTSGILNTQY | TRBV5-6 | 14
ATSRAPRDRGLETQY | TRBV15 | 15
ASSENRGLNTEAF | TRBV6-1 | 13
ASSSSSSGNTIY | TRBV27 | 12
ASRKPGQLGEQY | TRBV6-1 | 12
ASSSDGLAMDEQF | TRBV5-1 | 13
ASSLGLAGEGGRKTQY | TRBV7-6 | 16
ASSYKGLGPYEQY | TRBV7-2 | 13
ASSIGQGAGDTQY | TRBV19 | 13
ASSRKLATSYEQY | TRBV5-4 | 13
ASSLAGAATAYEQY | TRBV5-4 | 14
ASSQDGREDSYEQY | TRBV4-2 | 14
AWEPLGTATQY | TRBV30 | 11
ASSIPRSNQPQH | TRBV19 | 12
ASSFGWNTGELF | TRBV6-5 | 12